This T cell receptor beta chain was documented in a study of glioma-infiltrating T cells after dendritic cell vaccination. Study-level background: Between the early 2000s and the early 2010s, patients got autologous tumor lysate-pulsed dendritic cell vaccines. The vaccine used monocyte-derived dendritic cells pulsed overnight with autologous tumor lysate.

The repertoire was sequenced with immunoSEQ multiplex PCR; TCRdb's copy has only in-frame clones and lacks some. The table shows 90,000 to 140,000 clones, with 90% occurring only once. General study points: No direct clonality-survival link was found; a diverse polyclonal response may matter.

The CDR3 is 13 residues long. V lost 2 bases and J 8 bases, leaving 13 bases between the germline ends. CDR1 and CDR2 from the germline V gene are GTSNPN and SVGIG (reference sequence). Time point noted: after dendritic cell vaccination, including at tumor progression/relapse. PBMC were collected before vaccination, two weeks after the third vaccination, and at progression. In regard to this clone: Its specificity is unknown.

The origin of this receptor is a human donor with glioblastoma. Sample: blood, taken after dendritic cell vaccination. The V and J genes are TRBV30 and TRBJ1-5, with D maybe TRBD1 (5 bases). This CDR3 reads CAWSSKGYEPQHF. As DNA, the CDR3 is TGTGCCTGGAGTAGTAAGGGGTATGAGCCCCAGCATTTT. Supplemented by reference TRBV30 and TRBJ1-5, the full variable domain reads SQTIHQWPATLVQPVGSPLSLECTVEGTSNPNLYWYRQAAGRGLQLLFYSVGIGQISSEVPQNLSASRPQDRQFILSSKKLLLSDSGFYLCAWSSKGYEPQHFGDGTRLSIL.